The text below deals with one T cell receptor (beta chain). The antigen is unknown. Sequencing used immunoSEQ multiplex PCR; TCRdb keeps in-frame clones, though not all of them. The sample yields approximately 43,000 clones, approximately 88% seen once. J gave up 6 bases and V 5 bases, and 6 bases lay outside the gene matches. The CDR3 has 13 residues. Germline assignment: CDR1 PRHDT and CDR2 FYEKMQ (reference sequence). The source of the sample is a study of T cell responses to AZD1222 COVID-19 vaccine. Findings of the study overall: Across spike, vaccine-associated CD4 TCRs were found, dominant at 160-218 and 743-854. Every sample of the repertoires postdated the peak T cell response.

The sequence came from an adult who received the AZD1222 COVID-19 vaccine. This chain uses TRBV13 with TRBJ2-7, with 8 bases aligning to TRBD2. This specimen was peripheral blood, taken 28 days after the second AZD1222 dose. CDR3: CASSPREGREQYF. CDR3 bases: TGTGCCAGCAGCCCCCGGGAGGGCCGCGAGCAGTACTTC.